Detailed here is one T cell receptor (beta chain). The antigen is not known. The data stem from a study of naive CD8 T cells in extremely preterm neonates. Study-level findings and limits: Preterm infants showed shorter CDR3s, fewer N additions and less trimming than older groups.

The data were produced by immunoSEQ multiplex PCR, yet TCRdb's version contains in-frame clones alone and is incomplete. The sample includes 21,000 or so clones, approximately 88% seen only once; the top ten take approximately 1%. Trimming shortened V by 1 base and J by 5 bases, and 3 bases separated the two germline ends. The CDR3 is 13 residues long. Germline V gene sequence: CDR1 MNHEY, CDR2 SMNVEV (reference sequence). Extremely preterm births at 23-27 weeks of gestation supplied the samples. This clonotype was obtained from a boy who was born preterm. The chain recombines TRBV27 with TRBJ1-6; D is unclear. Material for sequencing was naive CD8+ T cells from cord blood. The CDR3 DNA is TGTGCCAGCAGTTTATACAATAATTCACCCCTCCACTTT. It encodes CASSLYNNSPLHF.